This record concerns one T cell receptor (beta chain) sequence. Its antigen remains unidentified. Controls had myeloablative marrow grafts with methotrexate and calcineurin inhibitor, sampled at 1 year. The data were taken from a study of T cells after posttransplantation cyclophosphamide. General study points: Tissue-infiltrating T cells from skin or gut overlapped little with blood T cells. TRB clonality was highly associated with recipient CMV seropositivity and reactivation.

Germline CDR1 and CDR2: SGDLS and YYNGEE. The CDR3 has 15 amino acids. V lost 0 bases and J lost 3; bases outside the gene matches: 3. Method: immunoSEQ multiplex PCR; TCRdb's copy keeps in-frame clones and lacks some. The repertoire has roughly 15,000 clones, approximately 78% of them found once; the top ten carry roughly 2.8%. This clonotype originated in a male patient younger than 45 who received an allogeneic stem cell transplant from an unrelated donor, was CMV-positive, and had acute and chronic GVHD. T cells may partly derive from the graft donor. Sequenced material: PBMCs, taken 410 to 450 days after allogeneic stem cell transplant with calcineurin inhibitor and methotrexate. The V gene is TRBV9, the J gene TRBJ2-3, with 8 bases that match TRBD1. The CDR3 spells CASSVGGQDTDTQYF. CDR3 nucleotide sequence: TGTGCCAGCAGCGTAGGGGGACAGGATACAGATACGCAGTATTTT.